This TCR beta chain derives from a study of T cell responses to AZD1222 COVID-19 vaccine. Whole-study context: Both about-4-week and about-12-week second-dose recipients were combined.

Study results and caveats: CD4 TCRs associated with vaccination spanned spike, dominating at 160-218 and 743-854. Vaccination with two AZD1222 doses was followed by a rise in Spike-specific TCR breadth and depth.

Some clones are missing from TCRdb's copy, which holds only in-frame ones; the method was immunoSEQ multiplex PCR. The profile shows over 110,000 clones, 70% to 90% of them singletons. This clone has a single count. Its specificity is unknown. CDR1 is MDHEN and CDR2 is SYDVKM in the germline V gene. Trimming took 5 bases from V and 6 from J, leaving 13 bases between them. The CDR3 totals 14 residues. The sample consisted of peripheral blood, taken on day 0 of AZD1222 vaccination. This clonotype was obtained from an adult in good health. The chain joins TRBV28 to TRBJ1-4; D is perhaps TRBD1 (5 bases). CDR3 coding DNA: TGTGCCAGCAGTCCCTCGACAGTAGATGAAAAACTGTTTTTT. Translation: CASSPSTVDEKLFF.